A selection of T cell receptor beta chains follows, all from one sample in a study of radiotherapy plus CTLA-4 blockade in lung cancer. Here immunoSEQ multiplex PCR was the method, and the copy in TCRdb shows in-frame clones only, minus some. Of some 90,000 clones in the sample, around 88% were seen once. The specimen comprised peripheral blood, sampled from a patient treated with radiotherapy plus ipilimumab. Receptor source: a human donor with non-small cell lung cancer who had a partial response to radiotherapy plus ipilimumab. Each CDR3 is given with its conserved first and last residue. The D gene is left open where the match is weak. Expanded clones get a size class; other rows say once, few or many, or leave the size out.

v_gene: TRBV9; abundance: NA; j_gene: TRBJ1-5; len: 16; d_gene: TRBD1; CDR3aa: CASSPGTGASNQPQHF; CDR3nt: TGTGCCAGCAGCCCCGGAACAGGGGCCAGCAATCAGCCCCAGCATTTT
v_gene: TRBV5-4; abundance: few; j_gene: TRBJ1-2; len: 14; d_gene: NA; CDR3aa: CASSSQGYNYGYTF; CDR3nt: TGTGCCAGCAGCTCTCAGGGGTATAACTATGGCTACACCTTC
v_gene: TRBV5-1; abundance: once; j_gene: TRBJ1-1; len: 15; d_gene: NA; CDR3aa: CASSLEWAQNTEAFF; CDR3nt: TGCGCCAGCAGCTTGGAGTGGGCTCAGAACACTGAAGCTTTCTTT
v_gene: TRBV19; abundance: once; j_gene: TRBJ1-5; len: 15; d_gene: NA; CDR3aa: CASRTTDYSNQPQHF; CDR3nt: TGTGCCAGTAGGACTACTGATTATAGCAATCAGCCCCAGCATTTT
v_gene: TRBV7-8; abundance: NA; j_gene: TRBJ1-2; len: 16; d_gene: NA; CDR3aa: CASSPQRASANYGYTF; CDR3nt: TGTGCCAGCAGCCCACAGCGGGCTTCAGCTAACTATGGCTACACCTTC
v_gene: TRBV10-1; abundance: NA; j_gene: TRBJ1-1; len: 15; d_gene: NA; CDR3aa: CASSESTRGNTEAFF; CDR3nt: TGCGCCAGCAGTGAGTCGACTCGAGGGAACACTGAAGCTTTCTTT
v_gene: TRBV7-3; abundance: once; j_gene: TRBJ2-2; len: 16; d_gene: TRBD2; CDR3aa: CASSSGAGGRTGELFF; CDR3nt: TGTGCCAGCAGCTCCGGGGCGGGAGGACGTACCGGGGAGCTGTTTTTT
v_gene: TRBV10-3; abundance: NA; j_gene: TRBJ1-2; len: 13; d_gene: NA; CDR3aa: CAISDGQNYGYTF; CDR3nt: TGTGCCATCAGTGACGGACAGAACTATGGCTACACCTTC
v_gene: TRBV18; abundance: NA; j_gene: TRBJ2-5; len: 18; d_gene: TRBD2; CDR3aa: CASSPRPLGLAVQETQYF; CDR3nt: TGTGCCAGCTCACCACGTCCGTTGGGACTAGCGGTTCAAGAGACCCAGTACTTC
v_gene: TRBV28; abundance: NA; j_gene: TRBJ2-1; len: 17; d_gene: TRBD1; CDR3aa: CASSSRQGLSSYNEQFF; CDR3nt: TGTGCCAGCAGTTCCCGACAGGGGCTAAGCTCCTACAATGAGCAGTTCTTC
v_gene: TRBV28; abundance: NA; j_gene: TRBJ1-1; len: 15; d_gene: TRBD1; CDR3aa: CASRLPLQGRSEAFF; CDR3nt: TGTGCCAGCAGATTGCCCCTACAGGGGAGGTCTGAAGCTTTCTTT
v_gene: TRBV27; abundance: NA; j_gene: TRBJ2-7; len: 15; d_gene: NA; CDR3aa: CASSLTAGSPYEQYF; CDR3nt: TGTGCCAGCAGTTTAACGGCGGGATCTCCCTACGAGCAGTACTTC
v_gene: TRBV27; abundance: NA; j_gene: TRBJ1-1; len: 17; d_gene: TRBD1; CDR3aa: CATQEFGTGFKNTEAFF; CDR3nt: TGTGCCACCCAGGAGTTTGGGACAGGTTTTAAGAACACTGAAGCTTTCTTT
v_gene: TRBV7-2; abundance: NA; j_gene: TRBJ1-4; len: 12; d_gene: NA; CDR3aa: CASSLQEEKLFF; CDR3nt: TGTGCCAGCAGCTTGCAGGAAGAAAAACTGTTTTTT
v_gene: TRBV28; abundance: NA; j_gene: TRBJ1-2; len: 13; d_gene: NA; CDR3aa: CASSLRVGDGYTF; CDR3nt: TGTGCCAGCAGTTTAAGGGTCGGGGATGGCTACACCTTC
v_gene: TRBV29-1; abundance: NA; j_gene: TRBJ2-5; len: 14; d_gene: NA; CDR3aa: CSVDLRGIGETQYF; CDR3nt: TGCAGCGTTGATCTCAGGGGCATTGGGGAGACCCAGTACTTC
v_gene: TRBV28; abundance: NA; j_gene: TRBJ2-3; len: 13; d_gene: NA; CDR3aa: CASRDMPGDTQYF; CDR3nt: TGTGCCAGCAGGGACATGCCAGGTGATACGCAGTATTTT
v_gene: TRBV28; abundance: NA; j_gene: TRBJ1-1; len: 14; d_gene: TRBD1; CDR3aa: CASSATGGGTEAFF; CDR3nt: TGTGCCAGCAGTGCTACAGGGGGCGGCACTGAAGCTTTCTTT
v_gene: TRBV25-1; abundance: few; j_gene: TRBJ1-1; len: 14; d_gene: TRBD1; CDR3aa: CASSESEGAIEAFF; CDR3nt: TGTGCCAGCAGTGAATCGGAGGGGGCGATTGAAGCTTTCTTT
v_gene: TRBV10-3; abundance: NA; j_gene: TRBJ2-5; len: 13; d_gene: NA; CDR3aa: CAIMGGLGETQYF; CDR3nt: TGTGCCATCATGGGGGGGCTTGGAGAGACCCAGTACTTC
v_gene: TRBV14; abundance: NA; j_gene: TRBJ2-3; len: 15; d_gene: NA; CDR3aa: CASSQPQGPTGTQYF; CDR3nt: TGTGCCAGCAGCCAACCGCAGGGTCCCACCGGTACGCAGTATTTT
v_gene: TRBV7-2; abundance: NA; j_gene: TRBJ1-1; len: 14; d_gene: NA; CDR3aa: CASSSTASRTEAFF; CDR3nt: TGTGCCAGCAGCTCGACAGCCTCAAGAACTGAAGCTTTCTTT
v_gene: TRBV28; abundance: few; j_gene: TRBJ1-2; len: 13; d_gene: NA; CDR3aa: CASRPTQGRGYTF; CDR3nt: TGTGCCAGCAGACCAACACAGGGTCGGGGCTACACCTTC
v_gene: TRBV19; abundance: NA; j_gene: TRBJ2-7; len: 14; d_gene: NA; CDR3aa: CASSIRGSSYEQYF; CDR3nt: TGTGCCAGTAGTATCAGGGGTTCCTCCTACGAGCAGTACTTC
v_gene: TRBV5-8; abundance: few; j_gene: TRBJ2-2; len: 12; d_gene: NA; CDR3aa: CASTGHTGELFF; CDR3nt: TGTGCCAGCACAGGCCACACCGGGGAGCTGTTTTTT
v_gene: TRBV11-3; abundance: NA; j_gene: TRBJ1-1; len: 13; d_gene: NA; CDR3aa: CASSQGVDTEAFF; CDR3nt: TGTGCCAGCAGCCAAGGGGTGGACACTGAAGCTTTCTTT
v_gene: TRBV28; abundance: NA; j_gene: TRBJ1-1; len: 13; d_gene: TRBD1; CDR3aa: CAGQGQSSTEAFF; CDR3nt: TGTGCCGGACAGGGGCAAAGCTCCACTGAAGCTTTCTTT
v_gene: TRBV7-2; abundance: NA; j_gene: TRBJ2-7; len: 17; d_gene: TRBD2; CDR3aa: CASSLWTSGIASYEQYF; CDR3nt: TGTGCCAGCAGCCTCTGGACTAGCGGCATTGCCTCCTACGAGCAGTACTTC
v_gene: TRBV5-4; abundance: NA; j_gene: TRBJ2-1; len: 14; d_gene: TRBD2; CDR3aa: CASSLRREHNEQFF; CDR3nt: TGTGCCAGCAGCTTGAGGCGGGAGCACAATGAGCAGTTCTTC
v_gene: TRBV9; abundance: NA; j_gene: TRBJ1-4; len: 17; d_gene: NA; CDR3aa: CASSAGASGTQDEKLFF; CDR3nt: TGTGCCAGCAGCGCCGGCGCCTCCGGGACACAGGATGAAAAACTGTTTTTT
v_gene: TRBV5-1; abundance: NA; j_gene: TRBJ1-2; len: 12; d_gene: NA; CDR3aa: CASHPGTYGYTF; CDR3nt: TGCGCCAGCCACCCCGGTACCTATGGCTACACCTTC
v_gene: TRBV2; abundance: NA; j_gene: TRBJ2-6; len: 15; d_gene: NA; CDR3aa: CASTLSGSGANVLTF; CDR3nt: TGTGCCAGCACCTTGAGCGGCTCTGGGGCCAACGTCCTGACTTTC
v_gene: TRBV5-1; abundance: NA; j_gene: TRBJ2-1; len: 20; d_gene: TRBD2; CDR3aa: CASSLIYVPGLAGGYNEQFF; CDR3nt: TGCGCCAGCAGCTTAATATACGTCCCGGGACTAGCGGGAGGGTACAATGAGCAGTTCTTC
v_gene: TRBV28; abundance: NA; j_gene: TRBJ1-5; len: 15; d_gene: TRBD1; CDR3aa: CASSLGRGPNQPQHF; CDR3nt: TGTGCCAGCAGTTTGGGAAGGGGGCCCAATCAGCCCCAGCATTTT
v_gene: TRBV28; abundance: NA; j_gene: TRBJ1-1; len: 14; d_gene: NA; CDR3aa: CASSLPGLSSEAFF; CDR3nt: TGTGCCAGCAGTCTCCCCGGGTTATCATCTGAAGCTTTCTTT
v_gene: TRBV27; abundance: NA; j_gene: TRBJ2-5; len: 13; d_gene: NA; CDR3aa: CASSLNLQETQYF; CDR3nt: TGTGCCAGCAGTTTAAACCTACAAGAGACCCAGTACTTC
v_gene: TRBV6-1; abundance: NA; j_gene: TRBJ1-2; len: 13; d_gene: NA; CDR3aa: CASGEAGPYGYTF; CDR3nt: TGTGCCAGCGGTGAAGCGGGGCCTTATGGCTACACCTTC